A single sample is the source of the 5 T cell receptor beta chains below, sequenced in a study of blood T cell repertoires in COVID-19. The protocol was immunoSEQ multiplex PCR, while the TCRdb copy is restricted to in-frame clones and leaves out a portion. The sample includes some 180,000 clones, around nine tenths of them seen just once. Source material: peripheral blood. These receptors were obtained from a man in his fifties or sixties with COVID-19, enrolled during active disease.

As DNA, the CDR3 is TGTGCCAGCAGCTTAGTAGGTTCAGGTATTTTTAGCAATCAGCCCCAGCATTTT. It translates to CASSLVGSGIFSNQPQHF. V and J are TRBV7-8 and TRBJ1-5; D unresolved. V shed 1 base and J shed 0 bases, with 16 bases lying between them. CDR3 size: 18 residues. Germline V CDR1 and CDR2: SGHVS, FQNEAQ.

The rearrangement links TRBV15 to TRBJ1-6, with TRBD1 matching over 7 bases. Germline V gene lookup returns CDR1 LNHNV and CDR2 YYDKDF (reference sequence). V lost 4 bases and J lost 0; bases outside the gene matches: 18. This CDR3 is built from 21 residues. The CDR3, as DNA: TGTGCCACCAGCACTAACCCCGACAGGGTTCAGATAAGCTCCTATAATTCACCCCTCCACTTT. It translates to CATSTNPDRVQISSYNSPLHF.

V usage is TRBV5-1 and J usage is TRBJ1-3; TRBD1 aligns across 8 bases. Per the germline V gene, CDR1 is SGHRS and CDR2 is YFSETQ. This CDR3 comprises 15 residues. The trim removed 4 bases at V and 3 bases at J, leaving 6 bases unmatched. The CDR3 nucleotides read TGCGCCAGCAGCGTCCAGGGGGCGTATGGAAACACCATATATTTT. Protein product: CASSVQGAYGNTIYF. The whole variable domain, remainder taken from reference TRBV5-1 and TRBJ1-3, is KAGVTQTPRYLIKTRGQQVTLSCSPISGHRSVSWYQQTPGQGLQFLFEYFSETQRNKGNFPGRFSGRQFSNSRSEMNVSTLELGDSALYLCASSVQGAYGNTIYFGEGSWLTVV.

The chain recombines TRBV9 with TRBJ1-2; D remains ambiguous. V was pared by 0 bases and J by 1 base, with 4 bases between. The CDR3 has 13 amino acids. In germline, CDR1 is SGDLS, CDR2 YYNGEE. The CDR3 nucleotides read TGTGCCAGCAGCGTAGACAGTAACTATGGCTACACCTTC. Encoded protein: CASSVDSNYGYTF.

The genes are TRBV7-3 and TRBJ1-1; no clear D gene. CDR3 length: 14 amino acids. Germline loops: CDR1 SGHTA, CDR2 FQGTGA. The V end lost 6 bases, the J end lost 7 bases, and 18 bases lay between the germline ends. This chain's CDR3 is CASSERANSVEAFF. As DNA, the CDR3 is TGTGCCAGCAGTGAGAGGGCCAACAGCGTTGAAGCTTTCTTT.